The 28 T cell receptor beta chains in this list originate from one sample, sequenced in a study of cytomegalovirus exposure and HLA in healthy donors. The PCR was carried out with 60 Vbeta primers and 13 Jbeta primers. TCRdb's table, derived via immunoSEQ multiplex PCR, lists solely in-frame clones and lacks some. The repertoire consists of hundreds of thousands of clones, with approximately 90% occurring once and the leading ten covering around 2.1%. Sequencing was performed on PBMCs. The source of these receptors is a woman younger than 35 in good health and CMV-seronegative.

The V call is TRBV4-1, the J call TRBJ2-7; 9 bases agree with TRBD1. The V segment lost 2 bases and the J segment 0 bases; nucleotides outside the gene matches: 5. The CDR3 loop spans 16 amino acids. Germline V lookup: CDR1 MGHRA, CDR2 YSYEKL. This chain's CDR3 is CASSQTPDRGSYEQYF. The CDR3 region has the DNA TGCGCCAGCAGCCAAACCCCGGACAGGGGCTCCTACGAGCAGTACTTC.

This clone appeared a single time. This sequence joins TRBV10-2 and TRBJ2-5; 9 positions agree with TRBD1. Germline V gene data show CDR1 as WSHSY and CDR2 as SAAADI. The CDR3 loop spans 17 amino acids. The J segment lost 4 bases and the V segment lost 3 bases, leaving 12 bases of the junction unmatched. CDR3 DNA: TGCGCCAGCAGTGACCTCCTCGGGACAGGGAGGGGAGAGACCCAGTACTTC. Amino acids: CASSDLLGTGRGETQYF.

In regard to this clone: The sample has other DNA sequences that encode this CDR3 too. The rearrangement links TRBV9 to TRBJ2-7, with a possible D match to TRBD1 (6 bases). The CDR3 contains 14 residues. V lost 0 bases and J 2 bases, leaving 9 bases between the germline ends. Germline CDR1 and CDR2: SGDLS and YYNGEE. The CDR3 reads CASSVGGGTYEQYF. The CDR3 nucleotides are TGTGCCAGCAGCGTAGGTGGGGGCACCTACGAGCAGTACTTC. Based on the CDR3 plus reference TRBV9 and TRBJ2-7, the full variable domain is DSGVTQTPKHLITATGQRVTLRCSPRSGDLSVYWYQQSLDQGLQFLIQYYNGEERAKGNILERFSAQQFPDLHSELNLSSLELGDSALYFCASSVGGGTYEQYFGPGTRLTVT.

This chain links TRBV9 with TRBJ2-1; D is unclear. V lost 0 bases and J lost 5, with 12 bases in between. CDR3 length: 15 amino acids. CDR1 is SGDLS, CDR2 YYNGEE, per germline. CDR3 sequence: CASSVGGGADNEQFF. The DNA for the CDR3 is TGTGCCAGCAGCGTAGGAGGCGGAGCTGACAATGAGCAGTTCTTC.

CDR3 sequence reads: CASRDTTNTEAFF. The CDR3 DNA reads as TGCGCCAGCCGGGACACGACGAACACTGAAGCTTTCTTT. This chain links TRBV10-2 with TRBJ1-1; tentative D call: TRBD1 (6 bases). Germline V lookup: CDR1 WSHSY, CDR2 SAAADI. Trimming took 8 bases from V and 1 from J, leaving 11 bases between them. The CDR3 is 13 amino acids.

The V gene is TRBV5-1, the J gene TRBJ1-3; D possibly corresponds to TRBD1 (6 bases). This CDR3 region has 14 residues. The V end was cut by 0 bases, the J end by 2 bases, with 6 bases between. Germline loops: CDR1 SGHRS, CDR2 YFSETQ. The CDR3 reads CASSLDRAGNTIYF. The CDR3 coding sequence is TGCGCCAGCAGCTTGGACAGGGCTGGAAACACCATATATTTT.

V is TRBV5-1 and J is TRBJ2-6; D not certain. CDR1 is SGHRS and CDR2 is YFSETQ in the germline V gene. The CDR3 loop spans 15 amino acids. The V gene lost 4 bases and the J gene lost 2 bases, with 10 bases spanning the gap. The CDR3 nucleotides are TGCGCCAGCAGCCAGATCAACCCTGGGGCCAACGTCCTGACTTTC. Amino acids: CASSQINPGANVLTF.

The chain joins TRBV29-1 to TRBJ1-1; D perhaps matches TRBD1 (6 bases). The germline gives CDR1 SQVTM, CDR2 ANQGSEA. The CDR3 has 11 residues. Deletions cut 7 bases from V and 0 bases from J, with 6 bases between. As DNA, the CDR3 is TGCAGCGGGGACATGAACACTGAAGCTTTCTTT. Its protein is CSGDMNTEAFF. Variable domain in full (rest from reference TRBV29-1 and TRBJ1-1): SAVISQKPSRDICQRGTSLTIQCQVDSQVTMMFWYRQQPGQSLTLIATANQGSEATYESGFVIDKFPISRPNLTFSTLTVSNMSPEDSSIYLCSGDMNTEAFFGQGTRLTVV.

The gene calls are TRBV5-1 and TRBJ2-6; tentative D call: TRBD1 (6 bases). In germline, CDR1 is SGHRS, CDR2 YFSETQ. Trimming removed 4 bases from V and 0 bases from J, with 11 bases in between. The CDR3 covers 16 residues. The CDR3 is CASSRKQGSGANVLTF. CDR3 DNA: TGCGCCAGCAGCCGGAAACAGGGCTCTGGGGCCAACGTCCTGACTTTC.

This chain uses TRBV10-2 with TRBJ2-3, with D possibly being TRBD1 (6 bases). Germline V gene sequence: CDR1 WSHSY, CDR2 SAAADI. CDR3 length: 16 residues. Deletions cut 6 bases from V and 0 bases from J, with 16 bases between. The CDR3 nucleotides are TGCGCCAGCAGCCAGGGGCGTAGTTGGAGCACAGATACGCAGTATTTT. Its translation: CASSQGRSWSTDTQYF.

The J gene is TRBJ2-7, the V gene TRBV10-3; 7 bases match TRBD1. The CDR3 is 16 amino acids. The trim removed 3 bases at V and 1 base at J, leaving 9 bases unmatched. CDR1 and CDR2 (germline): ENHRY, SYGVKD. The CDR3 loop reads CAISDPDRALSYEQYF. CDR3 nucleotides: TGTGCCATCAGTGACCCTGACAGGGCCCTTTCCTACGAGCAGTACTTC.

V usage is TRBV6-6 and J usage is TRBJ2-5; no clear D gene. The V gene lost 6 bases and the J gene lost 0 bases, with 17 bases spanning the gap. Per germline, CDR1 MNHNY and CDR2 SVGAGI (reference sequence). The CDR3 runs to 16 residues. CDR3 residues: CASSAGTVLYQETQYF. Here the CDR3 DNA reads TGTGCCAGCAGCGCCGGCACAGTGCTGTACCAAGAGACCCAGTACTTC.

A single count supports this clone. The chain joins TRBV6-1 to TRBJ2-7, with 8 bases fitting TRBD2. J lost 3 bases, V lost 1 base, and 8 bases had no gene match. This CDR3 comprises 16 residues. Germline assignment: CDR1 MNHNS and CDR2 SASEGT. Here the CDR3 reads CASSEDVAGGSYEQYF. CDR3 bases: TGTGCCAGCAGTGAAGATGTGGCGGGGGGAAGCTACGAGCAGTACTTC.

CDR3 in DNA: TGTGCTAGTGGATATAGCAATGAGCAGTTCTTC. Translated: CASGYSNEQFF. The chain recombines TRBV12-5 with TRBJ2-1, with D unresolved. The germline V gene encodes CDR1 LGHNT and CDR2 FRNRAP. The CDR3 has 11 amino acids. V lost 6 bases to trimming and J lost 6 bases, with 6 bases between them.

In nucleotides, the CDR3 is TGCGCCAGCAGTCCCGGGACAGGGGATACCTACGAGCAGTACTTC. It translates to CASSPGTGDTYEQYF. The V gene is TRBV10-2, the J gene TRBJ2-7; 10 positions agree with TRBD1. This CDR3 region has 15 residues. From germline, CDR1 is WSHSY and CDR2 SAAADI. V was clipped by 5 bases and J by 2 bases; unmatched bases: 6.

The genes are TRBV7-3 and TRBJ2-1; 9 bases match TRBD2. CDR1 SGHTA and CDR2 FQGTGA come from the germline V gene. With 2 bases clipped from V and 3 bases from J, the junction kept 8 bases outside the gene matches. This CDR3 is built from 17 residues. In DNA, the CDR3 is TGTGCCAGCAGCTTAGGACCCCTGCGGGGGGGCTACAATGAGCAGTTCTTC. This codes for CASSLGPLRGGYNEQFF.

This clone was seen a single time. The gene calls are TRBV6-1 and TRBJ1-2; 11 nucleotides line up with TRBD1. CDR1 is MNHNS and CDR2 is SASEGT in the germline V gene. The length of the CDR3 is 16 residues. The trim removed 4 bases at V and 4 bases at J, leaving 8 bases unmatched. CDR3 sequence: CASSVGQGGSGYGYTF. The DNA for the CDR3 is TGTGCCAGCAGTGTGGGACAGGGGGGTAGCGGCTATGGCTACACCTTC.

This chain connects TRBV27 to TRBJ1-2; possibly TRBD1 for D (5 bases). Germline CDR1 reads MNHEY; CDR2 reads SMNVEV (reference sequence). The CDR3 loop spans 14 amino acids. The germline V and J ends were trimmed by 4 bases and 8 bases, with 17 bases remaining between them. CDR3 sequence (DNA): TGTGCCAGCAGTTCCAGACGGCAGGGTCCGGGCTACACCTTC. It yields the protein CASSSRRQGPGYTF.

The genes are TRBV6-5 and TRBJ1-4, with 8 bases fitting TRBD1. J lost 4 bases, V lost 8 bases, and 6 bases had no gene match. The V gene's germline CDR1 is MNHEY and CDR2 SVGAGI. The CDR3 has 14 amino acids. The CDR3 loop reads CASGQGPLNEKLFF. The CDR3, as DNA: TGTGCCAGCGGACAGGGCCCCCTTAATGAAAAACTGTTTTTT.

This clone was observed a few times. The chain combines TRBV13 with TRBJ2-1, with D tentatively TRBD2 (6 bases). V lost 1 base, J lost 4 bases, and 8 bases lay in between. Looked up from germline, CDR1 is PRHDT and CDR2 is FYEKMQ (reference sequence). The length of the CDR3 is 14 residues. CDR3 loop: CASSLAGTYNEQFF. The CDR3 coding sequence is TGTGCCAGCAGCTTAGCCGGGACTTACAATGAGCAGTTCTTC.

With regard to this clone: Within the sample, other DNA sequences also encode this same CDR3. The V gene is TRBV2, the J gene TRBJ2-2; D perhaps matches TRBD1 (5 bases). This CDR3 contains 13 residues. Germline CDR1 and CDR2: SNHLY and FYNNEI. V was cut by 4 bases and J by 4 bases, with 7 bases left in between. The CDR3 sequence is CASSAGFTGELFF. The CDR3 bases are TGTGCCAGCAGTGCAGGGTTCACCGGGGAGCTGTTTTTT.

The chain employs TRBV6-1 and TRBJ2-7; D is possibly TRBD1 (6 bases). In germline, CDR1 is MNHNS, CDR2 SASEGT. The CDR3 length is 16 residues. The V gene lost 2 bases and the J gene lost 4 bases, with 18 bases spanning the gap. In nucleotides, the CDR3 is TGTGCCAGCAGTGAATTGGCCCTTCCAAGGGGGTACGAGCAGTACTTC. Its translation is CASSELALPRGYEQYF.

This clone came up once. The V and J genes are TRBV5-1 and TRBJ2-1; 13 bases align to TRBD2. CDR1 and CDR2 (germline): SGHRS, YFSETQ. J was trimmed by 7 bases and V by 2 bases; bases with no gene match: 9. The CDR3 has 17 residues. CDR3 sequence reads: CASSFPGLAGAINEQFF. CDR3 DNA sequence: TGCGCCAGCAGCTTCCCCGGACTAGCGGGGGCGATTAATGAGCAGTTCTTC. Supplemented by reference TRBV5-1 and TRBJ2-1, the full variable domain reads KAGVTQTPRYLIKTRGQQVTLSCSPISGHRSVSWYQQTPGQGLQFLFEYFSETQRNKGNFPGRFSGRQFSNSRSEMNVSTLELGDSALYLCASSFPGLAGAINEQFFGPGTRLTVL.

The genes are TRBV4-1 and TRBJ1-1, with TRBD1 matching 7 bases. Germline loops: CDR1 MGHRA, CDR2 YSYEKL. Trimming at V came to 0 bases and at J to 10 bases, leaving 14 bases not matched to a gene. The CDR3 has 16 residues. CDR3 in amino acids: CASSQEEGDSLMGAFF. DNA for the CDR3: TGCGCCAGCAGCCAAGAAGAAGGGGACAGTTTGATGGGAGCTTTCTTT.

The genes are TRBV6-5 and TRBJ2-5, with a possible D match to TRBD2 (7 bases). Trimming left V 7 bases short and J 2 bases short, with 17 bases between. Germline CDR1 and CDR2: MNHEY and SVGAGI. The CDR3 sequence is 15 residues long. The CDR3 is CASKRNGGAQETQYF. The CDR3 DNA follows: TGTGCCAGCAAGAGAAATGGGGGGGCTCAAGAGACCCAGTACTTC.

The V gene is TRBV30, the J gene TRBJ2-5; weak D call: TRBD2 (7 bases). The germline gives CDR1 GTSNPN, CDR2 SVGIG (reference sequence). There are 13 residues in the CDR3. V was pared by 3 bases and J by 5 bases, with 13 bases between. This chain's CDR3 is CAWRGGAPETQYF. Written as DNA, the CDR3 is TGTGCCTGGAGAGGGGGGGCCCCGGAGACCCAGTACTTC. Supplemented by reference TRBV30 and TRBJ2-5, the full variable domain reads SQTIHQWPATLVQPVGSPLSLECTVEGTSNPNLYWYRQAAGRGLQLLFYSVGIGQISSEVPQNLSASRPQDRQFILSSKKLLLSDSGFYLCAWRGGAPETQYFGPGTRLLVL.

The V call is TRBV6-5, the J call TRBJ1-2, with D possibly matching TRBD1 (5 bases). The germline V gene has CDR1 MNHEY and CDR2 SVGAGI. V shed 4 bases and J shed 8 bases, with 14 bases lying between them. The CDR3 length is 13 residues. The CDR3, as DNA: TGTGCCAGCAGTTCCCTCCGGGGGTTCGGCTACACCTTC. It encodes CASSSLRGFGYTF.

This clone appeared once. The rearrangement links TRBV2 to TRBJ2-1; no clear D gene. With 7 bases removed from V and 9 bases from J, the gap between germline ends came to 16 bases. The CDR3 runs to 13 residues. Germline V gene data show CDR1 as SNHLY and CDR2 as FYNNEI. The chain's CDR3 is CASIPVYTGEQFF. CDR3 sequence (DNA): TGTGCCAGCATACCTGTCTATACGGGTGAGCAGTTCTTC.